This TCR beta chain appears in the sequencing data of a study of cytomegalovirus exposure and HLA in healthy donors. Study background: Caucasian-associated ancestry cluster membership applied to 75% to 85% of 300 to 450 genotyped donors. Study-wide results and caveats: Researchers reported from a later analysis that most CMV-associated TCR beta chains appeared HLA-restricted. The investigators catalogued 150 to 200 TCR beta chains as cytomegalovirus-associated.

Primers: 60 Vbeta forward and 13 Jbeta reverse. Libraries were prepared by immunoSEQ multiplex PCR; TCRdb keeps only in-frame clonotypes and omits some of them. The sample yields approximately 140,000 clones, 65% to 80% seen once. With V trimmed by 6 bases and J by 5 bases, 11 bases remained unmatched. Per the germline V gene, CDR1 is ENHRY and CDR2 is SYGVKD. The CDR3 has 15 amino acids. As to this clone: The antigen is undetermined.

The donors gave bone marrow, and they were healthy. What was sequenced was PBMCs. This chain joins TRBV10-3 and TRBJ2-5; TRBD1 matches at 8 bases. This TCR was recovered from a woman aged 18 to 35 in good health and CMV-seronegative. Here the CDR3 DNA reads TGTGCCATCAGGACGGGACAGGATCGGCGGGAGACCCAGTACTTC. Protein product: CAIRTGQDRRETQYF.